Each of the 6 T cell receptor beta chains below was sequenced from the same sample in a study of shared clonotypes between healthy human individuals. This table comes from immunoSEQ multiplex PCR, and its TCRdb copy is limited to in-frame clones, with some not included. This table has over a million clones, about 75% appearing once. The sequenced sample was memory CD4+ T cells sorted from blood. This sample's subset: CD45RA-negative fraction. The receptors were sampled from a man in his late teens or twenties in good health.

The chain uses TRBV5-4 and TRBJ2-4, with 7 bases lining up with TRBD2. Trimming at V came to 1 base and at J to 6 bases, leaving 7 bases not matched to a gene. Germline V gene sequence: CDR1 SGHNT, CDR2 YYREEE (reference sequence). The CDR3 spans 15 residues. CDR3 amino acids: CASSLWGGIGNIQYF. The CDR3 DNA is TGTGCCAGCAGCTTGTGGGGGGGGATCGGAAACATTCAGTACTTC. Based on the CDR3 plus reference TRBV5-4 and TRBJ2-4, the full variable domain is ETGVTQSPTHLIKTRGQQVTLRCSSQSGHNTVSWYQQALGQGPQFIFQYYREEENGRGNFPPRFSGLQFPNYSSELNVNALELDDSALYLCASSLWGGIGNIQYFGAGTRLSVL.

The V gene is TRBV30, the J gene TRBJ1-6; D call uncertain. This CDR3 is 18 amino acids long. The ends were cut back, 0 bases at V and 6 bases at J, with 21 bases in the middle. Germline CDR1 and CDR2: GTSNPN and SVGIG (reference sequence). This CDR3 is CAWSVPLTRIGSNSPLHF. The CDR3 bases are TGTGCCTGGAGTGTACCCCTGACGAGGATAGGGTCTAATTCACCCCTCCACTTT.

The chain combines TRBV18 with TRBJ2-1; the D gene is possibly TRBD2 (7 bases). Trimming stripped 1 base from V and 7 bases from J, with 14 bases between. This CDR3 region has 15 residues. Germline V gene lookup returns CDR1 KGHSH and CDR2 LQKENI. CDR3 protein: CASSPRGGQRNEQFF. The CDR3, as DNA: TGTGCCAGCTCACCACGGGGGGGCCAAAGAAATGAGCAGTTCTTC.

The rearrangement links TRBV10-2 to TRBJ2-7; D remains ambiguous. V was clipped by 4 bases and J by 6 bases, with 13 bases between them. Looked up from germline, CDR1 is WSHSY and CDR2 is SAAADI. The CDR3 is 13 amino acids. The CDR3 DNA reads TGCGCCAGCAGTGGTAGCCGAGACGCCGAGCAGTACTTC. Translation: CASSGSRDAEQYF.

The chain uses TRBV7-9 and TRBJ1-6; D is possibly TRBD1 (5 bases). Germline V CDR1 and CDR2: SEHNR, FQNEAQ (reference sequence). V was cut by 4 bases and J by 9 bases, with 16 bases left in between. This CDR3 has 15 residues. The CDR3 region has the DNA TGTGCCAGCAGCTCGGGACCGGGAGGAGCTTCACCCCTCCACTTT. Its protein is CASSSGPGGASPLHF.

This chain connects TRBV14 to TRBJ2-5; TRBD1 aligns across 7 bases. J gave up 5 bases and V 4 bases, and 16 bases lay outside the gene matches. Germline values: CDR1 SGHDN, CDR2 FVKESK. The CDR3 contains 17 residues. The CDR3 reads CASSPDITRGFRETQYF. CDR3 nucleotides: TGTGCCAGCAGCCCCGACATCACCAGGGGGTTTCGGGAGACCCAGTACTTC.